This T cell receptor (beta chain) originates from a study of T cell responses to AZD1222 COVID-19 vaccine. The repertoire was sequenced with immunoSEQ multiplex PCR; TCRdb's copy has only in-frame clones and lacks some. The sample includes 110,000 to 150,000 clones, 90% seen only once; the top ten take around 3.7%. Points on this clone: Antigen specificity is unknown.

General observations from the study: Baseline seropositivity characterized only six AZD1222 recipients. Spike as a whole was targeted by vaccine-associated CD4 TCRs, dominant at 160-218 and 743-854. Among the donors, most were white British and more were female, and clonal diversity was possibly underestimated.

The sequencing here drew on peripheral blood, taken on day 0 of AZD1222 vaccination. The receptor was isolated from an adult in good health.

In DNA, the CDR3 is TGTGCCAGTAGGAGACGGGACACCGGAGGAAGAGGCTACACCTTC. Its translation is CASRRRDTGGRGYTF. The chain carries TRBV19 and TRBJ1-2; tentative D call: TRBD1 (6 bases). There are 15 residues in the CDR3. V was clipped by 6 bases and J by 8 bases, with 22 bases between them. Germline V gene sequence: CDR1 LNHDA, CDR2 SQIVND (reference sequence).